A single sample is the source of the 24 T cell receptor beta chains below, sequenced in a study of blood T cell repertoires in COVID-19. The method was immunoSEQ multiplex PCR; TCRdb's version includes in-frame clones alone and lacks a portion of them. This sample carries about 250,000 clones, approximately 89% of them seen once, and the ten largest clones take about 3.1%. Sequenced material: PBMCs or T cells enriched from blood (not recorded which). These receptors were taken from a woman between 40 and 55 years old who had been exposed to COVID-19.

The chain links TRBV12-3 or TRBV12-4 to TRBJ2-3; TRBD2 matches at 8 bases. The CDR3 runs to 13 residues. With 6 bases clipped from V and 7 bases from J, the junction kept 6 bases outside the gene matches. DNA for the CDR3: TGTGCCAGCAGCCCACTAGCGGTAAATACGCAGTATTTT. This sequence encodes CASSPLAVNTQYF.

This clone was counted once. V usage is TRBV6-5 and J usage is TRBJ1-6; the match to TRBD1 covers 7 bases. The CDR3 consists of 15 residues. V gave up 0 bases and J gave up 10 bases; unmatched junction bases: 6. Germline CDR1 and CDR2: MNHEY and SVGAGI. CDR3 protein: CASSYSAGGRSPLHF. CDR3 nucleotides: TGTGCCAGCAGTTACTCGGCAGGGGGTAGGTCACCCCTCCACTTT.

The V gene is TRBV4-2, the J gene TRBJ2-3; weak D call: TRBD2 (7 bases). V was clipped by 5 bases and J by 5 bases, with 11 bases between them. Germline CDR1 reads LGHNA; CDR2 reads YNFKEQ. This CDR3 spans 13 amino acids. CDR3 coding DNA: TGTGCCAGCAGCAGGGGGGGCGGAGATACGCAGTATTTT. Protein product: CASSRGGGDTQYF.

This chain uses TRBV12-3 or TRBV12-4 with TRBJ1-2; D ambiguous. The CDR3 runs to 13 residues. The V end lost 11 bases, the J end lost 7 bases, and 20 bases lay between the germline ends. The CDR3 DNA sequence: TGTGCCCCATTAAGTCGCAGGAATTGTGGCTACACCTTC. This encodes CAPLSRRNCGYTF.

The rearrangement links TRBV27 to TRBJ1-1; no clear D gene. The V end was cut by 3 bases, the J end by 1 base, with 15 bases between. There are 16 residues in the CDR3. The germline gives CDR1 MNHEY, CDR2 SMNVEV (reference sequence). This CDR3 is CASSFVLPRGNTEAFF. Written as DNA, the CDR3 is TGTGCCAGCAGTTTTGTCCTCCCACGGGGGAACACTGAAGCTTTCTTT.

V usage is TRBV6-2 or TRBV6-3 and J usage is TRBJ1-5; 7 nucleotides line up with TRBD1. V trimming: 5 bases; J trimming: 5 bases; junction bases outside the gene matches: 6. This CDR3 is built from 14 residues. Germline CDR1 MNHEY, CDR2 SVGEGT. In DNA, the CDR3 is TGTGCCAGCAGTACCGGGACAGCTTATCAGCCCCAGCATTTT. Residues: CASSTGTAYQPQHF.

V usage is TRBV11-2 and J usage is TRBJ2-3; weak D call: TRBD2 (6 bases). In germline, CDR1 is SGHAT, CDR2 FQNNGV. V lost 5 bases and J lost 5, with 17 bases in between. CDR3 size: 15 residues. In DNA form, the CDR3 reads TGTGCCAGCAGCATCCTGCAGGGCGGGGAAGATACGCAGTATTTT. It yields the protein CASSILQGGEDTQYF. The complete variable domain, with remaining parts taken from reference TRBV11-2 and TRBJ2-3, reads EAGVAQSPRYKIIEKRQSVAFWCNPISGHATLYWYQQILGQGPKLLIQFQNNGVVDDSQLPKDRFSAERLKGVDSTLKIQPAKLEDSAVYLCASSILQGGEDTQYFGPGTRLTVL.

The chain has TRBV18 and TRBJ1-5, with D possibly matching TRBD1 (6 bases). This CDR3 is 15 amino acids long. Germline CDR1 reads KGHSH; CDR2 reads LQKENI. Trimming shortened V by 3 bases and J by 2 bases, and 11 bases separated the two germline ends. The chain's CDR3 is CASSPSGGGNQPQHF. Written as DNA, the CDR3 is TGTGCCAGCTCACCGAGCGGGGGCGGCAATCAGCCCCAGCATTTT.

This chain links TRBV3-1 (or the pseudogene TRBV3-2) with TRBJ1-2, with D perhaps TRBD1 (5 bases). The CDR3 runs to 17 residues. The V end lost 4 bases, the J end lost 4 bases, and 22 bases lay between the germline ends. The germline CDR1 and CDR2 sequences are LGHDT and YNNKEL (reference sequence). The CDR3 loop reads CASSPTVPRVRVYGYTF. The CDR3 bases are TGTGCCAGCAGCCCGACCGTCCCCAGGGTACGTGTCTATGGCTACACCTTC.

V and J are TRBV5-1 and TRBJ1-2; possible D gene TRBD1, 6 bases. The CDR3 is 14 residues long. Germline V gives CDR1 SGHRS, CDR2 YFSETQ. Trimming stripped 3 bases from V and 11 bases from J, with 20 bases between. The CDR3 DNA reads TGCGCCAGCAGCTATACCCAGGACAGAGTAGGGTACACCTTC. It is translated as CASSYTQDRVGYTF.

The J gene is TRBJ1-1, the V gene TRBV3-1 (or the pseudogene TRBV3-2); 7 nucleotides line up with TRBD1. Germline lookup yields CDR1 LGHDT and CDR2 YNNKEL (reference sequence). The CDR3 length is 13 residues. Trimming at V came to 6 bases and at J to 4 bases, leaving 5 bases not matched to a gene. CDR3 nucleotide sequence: TGTGCCAGCAGGCTTCACAGGGGCACTGAAGCTTTCTTT. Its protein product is CASRLHRGTEAFF.

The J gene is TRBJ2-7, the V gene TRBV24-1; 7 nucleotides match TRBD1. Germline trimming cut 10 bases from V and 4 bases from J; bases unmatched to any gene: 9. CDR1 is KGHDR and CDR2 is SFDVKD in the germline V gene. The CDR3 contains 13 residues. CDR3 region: CATLGGRLYEQYV. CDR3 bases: TGTGCCACTTTAGGGGGCCGCTTGTACGAGCAGTACGTC.

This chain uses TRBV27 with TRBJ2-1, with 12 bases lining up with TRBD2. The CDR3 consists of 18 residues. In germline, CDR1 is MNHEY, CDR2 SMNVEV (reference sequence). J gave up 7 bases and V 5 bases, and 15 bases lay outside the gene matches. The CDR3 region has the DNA TGTGCCAGCAGTCCCTATTTGACGACTAGCGGGAGCCGAAATGAGCAGTTCTTC. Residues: CASSPYLTTSGSRNEQFF.

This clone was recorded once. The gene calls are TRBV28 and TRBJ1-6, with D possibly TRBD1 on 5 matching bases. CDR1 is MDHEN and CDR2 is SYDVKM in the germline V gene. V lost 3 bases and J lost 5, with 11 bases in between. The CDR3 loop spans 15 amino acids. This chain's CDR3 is CASSFPGRDNSPLHF. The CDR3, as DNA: TGTGCCAGCAGTTTTCCCGGCAGGGATAATTCACCCCTCCACTTT.

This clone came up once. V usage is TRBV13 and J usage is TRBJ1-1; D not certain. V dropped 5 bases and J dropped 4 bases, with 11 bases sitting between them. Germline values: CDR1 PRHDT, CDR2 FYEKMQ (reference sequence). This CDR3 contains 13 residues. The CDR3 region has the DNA TGTGCCAGCAGCCTAAACGACATCACTGAAGCTTTCTTT. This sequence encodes CASSLNDITEAFF.

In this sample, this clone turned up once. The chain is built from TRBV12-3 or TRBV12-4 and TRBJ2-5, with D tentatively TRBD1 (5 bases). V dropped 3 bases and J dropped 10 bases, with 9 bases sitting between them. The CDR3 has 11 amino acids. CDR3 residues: CASSFQGGQYF. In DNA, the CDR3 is TGTGCCAGCAGTTTTCAGGGTGGCCAGTACTTC.

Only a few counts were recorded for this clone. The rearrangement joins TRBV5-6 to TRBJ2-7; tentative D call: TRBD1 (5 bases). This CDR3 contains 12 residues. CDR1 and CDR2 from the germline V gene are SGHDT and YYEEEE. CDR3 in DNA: TGTGCCAGCAGCTTGGTCGATGCAGGACACCTCGTC. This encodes CASSLVDAGHLV.

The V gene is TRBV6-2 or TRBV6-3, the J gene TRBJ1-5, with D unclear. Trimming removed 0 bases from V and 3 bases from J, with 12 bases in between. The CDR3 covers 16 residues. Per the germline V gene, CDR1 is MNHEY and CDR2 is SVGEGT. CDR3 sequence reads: CASSYSSGLLNQPQHF. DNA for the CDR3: TGTGCCAGCAGTTACTCGTCTGGACTGCTCAATCAGCCCCAGCATTTT.

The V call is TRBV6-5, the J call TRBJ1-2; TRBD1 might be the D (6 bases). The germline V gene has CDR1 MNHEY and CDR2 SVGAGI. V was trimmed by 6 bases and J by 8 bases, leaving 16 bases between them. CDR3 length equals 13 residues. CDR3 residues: CASSLGRQDGYTF. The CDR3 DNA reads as TGTGCCAGCAGCCTGGGTCGACAGGACGGCTACACCTTC.

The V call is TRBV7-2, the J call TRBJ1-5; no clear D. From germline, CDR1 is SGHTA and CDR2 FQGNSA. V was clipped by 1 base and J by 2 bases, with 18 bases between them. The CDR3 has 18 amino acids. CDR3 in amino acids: CASSLVTSGPYGNQPQHF. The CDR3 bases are TGTGCCAGCAGCTTAGTCACGTCGGGTCCGTATGGCAATCAGCCCCAGCATTTT.

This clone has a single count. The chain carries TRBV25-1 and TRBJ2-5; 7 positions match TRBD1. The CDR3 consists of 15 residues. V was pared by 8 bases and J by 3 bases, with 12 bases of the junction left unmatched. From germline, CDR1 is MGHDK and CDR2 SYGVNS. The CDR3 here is CASFGTVDSKETQYF. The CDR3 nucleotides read TGTGCCAGCTTCGGGACAGTAGATAGTAAAGAGACCCAGTACTTC.

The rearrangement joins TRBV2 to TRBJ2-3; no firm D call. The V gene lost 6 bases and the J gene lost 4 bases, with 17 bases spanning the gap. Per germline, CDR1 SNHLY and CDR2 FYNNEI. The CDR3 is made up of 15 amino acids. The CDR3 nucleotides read TGTGCCAGCAGCGAGGCACTACTTTCATCAGATACGCAGTATTTT. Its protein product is CASSEALLSSDTQYF.

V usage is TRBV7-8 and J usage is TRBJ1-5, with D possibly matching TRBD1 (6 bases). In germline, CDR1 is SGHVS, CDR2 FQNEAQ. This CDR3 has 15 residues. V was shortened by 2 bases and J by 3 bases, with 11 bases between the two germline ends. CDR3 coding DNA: TGTGCCAGCAGCTTATACGGACAGACCAATCAGCCCCAGCATTTT. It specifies CASSLYGQTNQPQHF.

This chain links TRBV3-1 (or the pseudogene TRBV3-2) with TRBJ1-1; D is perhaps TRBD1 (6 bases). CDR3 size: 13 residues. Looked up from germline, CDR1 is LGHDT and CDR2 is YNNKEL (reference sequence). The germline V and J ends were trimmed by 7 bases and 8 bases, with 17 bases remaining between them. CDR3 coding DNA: TGTGCCAGCACCCGTCAAGACAGGCAAGAAGCTTTCTTT. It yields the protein CASTRQDRQEAFF.